This T cell receptor beta chain emerged from a study of shared T cell receptors in the human thymus. The CDR3 is made up of 18 amino acids. V lost 3 bases to trimming and J lost 1 base, with 19 bases between them. CDR1 MRHNA and CDR2 SNTAGT come from the germline V gene. This table comes from immunoSEQ multiplex PCR, and its TCRdb copy is limited to in-frame clones, with some not included. The table has approximately 400,000 clones, 85% to 95% seen once; the top ten hold approximately 0.02%. Sample: thymocytes. The receptor was isolated from a human donor. The rearrangement uses TRBV6-4 and TRBJ1-3; D uncertain. The CDR3 region has the DNA TGTGCCAGCAGTGAGGGCTTGGTCCGGCGAGCATCTGGAAACACCATATATTTT. This translates into CASSEGLVRRASGNTIYF.